Described below is a single T cell receptor (beta chain) sequence and its context. As yet, its antigen is unknown. These data belong to a study of T cell responses to AZD1222 COVID-19 vaccine. Study-wide points: Most donors were white British and more were female, and clonal diversity was possibly underestimated. Vaccine-related CD4 TCRs covered spike, predominating at 160-218 and 743-854.

The CDR3 length is 16 residues. Trimming removed 5 bases from V and 9 bases from J; junction bases left unmatched: 12. Germline CDR1 is SGHVS and CDR2 is FNYEAQ. This table comes from immunoSEQ multiplex PCR, and its TCRdb copy is limited to in-frame clones, with some not included. The data show 100,000 to 150,000 clones, with approximately 90% seen just once and 11% held by the top ten. The material was peripheral blood, obtained on day 0 of MenACWY control vaccination. The rearrangement links TRBV7-6 to TRBJ1-6; 8 bases match TRBD1. The clonotype was recovered from an adult in good health. CDR3 region: CASSRNGQGFGSPLHF. The CDR3 DNA is TGTGCCAGCAGCCGCAACGGACAGGGCTTCGGTTCACCCCTCCACTTT. The full variable domain, its missing parts supplied by reference TRBV7-6 and TRBJ1-6, is GAGVSQSPRYKVTKRGQDVALRCDPISGHVSLYWYRQALGQGPEFLTYFNYEAQQDKSGLPNDRFSAERPEGSISTLTIQRTEQRDSAMYRCASSRNGQGFGSPLHFGNGTRLTVT.